This entry lists 18 T cell receptor beta chains sequenced from one sample in a study of cytomegalovirus exposure and HLA in healthy donors. The PCR made use of 60 Vbeta and 13 Jbeta primers. Some clones are missing from TCRdb's copy, which holds only in-frame ones; the method was immunoSEQ multiplex PCR. Counted here are some 170,000 clones, around four fifths occurring once; the ten biggest clones make up roughly 1.3%. Material: PBMCs. These receptors came from a woman aged 50 to 65 in good health and CMV-seronegative.

The rearrangement links TRBV11-2 to TRBJ1-1; 8 bases align to TRBD1. The CDR3 sequence is 17 residues long. The germline gives CDR1 SGHAT, CDR2 FQNNGV. V shed 2 bases, J shed 3 bases, and the junction held 11 bases outside the gene matches. The CDR3 loop is CASSLRGQGRTYTEAFF. The CDR3 DNA follows: TGTGCCAGCAGCTTAAGAGGACAGGGTAGGACCTACACTGAAGCTTTCTTT. The full variable domain, rest sourced from reference TRBV11-2 and TRBJ1-1, is EAGVAQSPRYKIIEKRQSVAFWCNPISGHATLYWYQQILGQGPKLLIQFQNNGVVDDSQLPKDRFSAERLKGVDSTLKIQPAKLEDSAVYLCASSLRGQGRTYTEAFFGQGTRLTVV.

The chain is built from TRBV28 and TRBJ1-2; 8 positions agree with TRBD1. Germline V gene data show CDR1 as MDHEN and CDR2 as SYDVKM. This CDR3 spans 15 amino acids. With 4 bases clipped from V and 6 bases from J, the junction kept 10 bases outside the gene matches. The DNA for the CDR3 is TGTGCCAGCAGTTCGGACAGGGTGTTCCTAGATGGCTACACCTTC. This encodes CASSSDRVFLDGYTF.

The rearrangement links TRBV11-2 to TRBJ1-2; no firm D call. This CDR3 is 13 amino acids long. Trimming shortened V by 1 base and J by 8 bases, and 11 bases separated the two germline ends. The germline CDR1 and CDR2 sequences are SGHAT and FQNNGV. CDR3 region: CASSLVLGEGYTF. In nucleotides, the CDR3 is TGTGCCAGCAGCTTAGTTTTGGGAGAGGGCTACACCTTC.

The chain joins TRBV19 to TRBJ2-7; 8 bases are shared with TRBD1. V lost 1 base and J lost 2; bases outside the gene matches: 4. Germline values: CDR1 LNHDA, CDR2 SQIVND (reference sequence). The CDR3 has 15 residues. CDR3 DNA sequence: TGTGCCAGTAGTATAGTCAGGGGGCCAGCCTACGAGCAGTACTTC. Protein sequence: CASSIVRGPAYEQYF.

This clone appeared once. V gene TRBV4-1 combines with J gene TRBJ2-3; weak D call: TRBD2 (6 bases). Trimming removed 4 bases from V and 2 bases from J, with 13 bases in between. The CDR3 contains 15 residues. The germline V gene encodes CDR1 MGHRA and CDR2 YSYEKL. As DNA, the CDR3 is TGCGCCAGCAGCCCGGCGGGAACCTTCACAGATACGCAGTATTTT. Encoded protein: CASSPAGTFTDTQYF.

This clone appeared a single time. This sequence joins TRBV5-6 and TRBJ2-5; D might be TRBD2 (5 bases). CDR1 and CDR2 (germline): SGHDT, YYEEEE. This CDR3 has 15 residues. Trimming removed 4 bases at V and 0 bases at J, with 13 bases between. CDR3 nucleotides: TGTGCCAGCAGCCGCATCGGAGGCCACCAAGAGACCCAGTACTTC. Protein: CASSRIGGHQETQYF. The variable domain in full, completed from reference TRBV5-6 and TRBJ2-5, reads DAGVTQSPTHLIKTRGQQVTLRCSPKSGHDTVSWYQQALGQGPQFIFQYYEEEERQRGNFPDRFSGHQFPNYSSELNVNALLLGDSALYLCASSRIGGHQETQYFGPGTRLLVL.

V usage is TRBV14 and J usage is TRBJ1-1; D gene ambiguous. Germline V gene lookup returns CDR1 SGHDN and CDR2 FVKESK. V was pared by 1 base and J by 5 bases, with 8 bases between. The CDR3 contains 13 residues. The CDR3 reads CASSQARGTEAFF. The CDR3 nucleotides read TGTGCCAGCAGCCAAGCCAGAGGGACTGAAGCTTTCTTT. Looking up the rest from reference TRBV14 and TRBJ1-1 gives the full variable domain: EAGVTQFPSHSVIEKGQTVTLRCDPISGHDNLYWYRRVMGKEIKFLLHFVKESKQDESGMPNNRFLAERTGGTYSTLKVQPAELEDSGVYFCASSQARGTEAFFGQGTRLTVV.

This chain links TRBV5-6 with TRBJ1-1; D may be TRBD1 (5 bases). This CDR3 has 14 amino acids. Trimming cost V 0 bases and J 5 bases, with 11 bases left between them. From germline, CDR1 is SGHDT and CDR2 YYEEEE. The CDR3 DNA follows: TGTGCCAGCAGCTTGGTAGGGGTGGAAACTGAAGCTTTCTTT. It encodes CASSLVGVETEAFF. The variable domain in full, with the rest retrieved from reference TRBV5-6 and TRBJ1-1, is DAGVTQSPTHLIKTRGQQVTLRCSPKSGHDTVSWYQQALGQGPQFIFQYYEEEERQRGNFPDRFSGHQFPNYSSELNVNALLLGDSALYLCASSLVGVETEAFFGQGTRLTVV.

This clone occurred a few times. This rearrangement joins TRBV4-2 to TRBJ1-1, with D tentatively TRBD1 (6 bases). CDR3 size: 16 residues. With 2 bases removed from V and 1 base from J, the gap between germline ends came to 14 bases. Germline values: CDR1 LGHNA, CDR2 YNFKEQ. For the CDR3, the DNA is TGTGCCAGCAGCCAACACGCTAAGACAGGGAACACTGAAGCTTTCTTT. Protein product: CASSQHAKTGNTEAFF.

This chain links TRBV6-5 with TRBJ2-1, with 11 bases aligning to TRBD2. V was pared by 4 bases and J by 7 bases, with 3 bases of the junction left unmatched. The length of the CDR3 is 14 residues. Germline CDR1 reads MNHEY; CDR2 reads SVGAGI. CDR3 residues: CASSFLAGGNEQFF. CDR3 nucleotides: TGTGCCAGCAGTTTTCTAGCGGGGGGTAATGAGCAGTTCTTC.

The chain carries TRBV11-3 and TRBJ2-7, with a tentative D call TRBD2 (6 bases). Germline V gene lookup returns CDR1 SGHNT and CDR2 YENEEA. The CDR3 has 14 residues. Trimming stripped 6 bases from V and 7 bases from J, with 19 bases between. The CDR3 bases are TGTGCCAGCAGTCTCTCTGGAGGGAATCTTGAGCAGTACTTC. Its translation is CASSLSGGNLEQYF.

This chain joins TRBV18 and TRBJ1-5; weak D call: TRBD1 (5 bases). Germline V gene lookup returns CDR1 KGHSH and CDR2 LQKENI. V was shortened by 6 bases and J by 2 bases, with 20 bases between the two germline ends. The CDR3 loop spans 17 amino acids. This chain's CDR3 is CASSLLSGELGNQPQHF. CDR3 nucleotides: TGTGCCAGCTCGCTACTTTCGGGGGAATTGGGCAATCAGCCCCAGCATTTT.

The chain employs TRBV9 and TRBJ2-1; TRBD2 agrees at 8 bases. V shed 4 bases and J 10 bases; nucleotides not matched to a gene: 13. This CDR3 region has 15 residues. In germline, CDR1 is SGDLS, CDR2 YYNGEE. The CDR3 DNA reads TGTGCCAGCAGCCCAGCCCCCACTAGCGGAGTCGAGCAGTTCTTC. This codes for CASSPAPTSGVEQFF.

This chain connects TRBV27 to TRBJ2-4; 7 nucleotides line up with TRBD1. In germline, CDR1 is MNHEY, CDR2 SMNVEV (reference sequence). The V and J ends lost 0 bases and 0 bases, in that order; junction bases with no gene match: 14. The CDR3 contains 20 residues. The DNA of the CDR3 is TGTGCCAGCAGTTTATCGGCAGGGGGAAACAGGGGAAGAGCCAAAAACATTCAGTACTTC. Amino acids: CASSLSAGGNRGRAKNIQYF.

The chain employs TRBV11-2 and TRBJ1-2; 7 bases are a match to TRBD1. Trimming removed 5 bases from V and 5 bases from J; junction bases left unmatched: 11. The CDR3 runs 15 residues. CDR1 is SGHAT and CDR2 is FQNNGV in the germline V gene. The CDR3 bases are TGTGCCAGCAGCCAGGGACAGCCGGACCCTTATGGCTACACCTTC. Translated, it gives CASSQGQPDPYGYTF.

This clone was found once. The chain uses TRBV5-1 and TRBJ1-5; D not resolved. Germline V lookup: CDR1 SGHRS, CDR2 YFSETQ. Trimming stripped 0 bases from V and 0 bases from J, with 13 bases between. This CDR3 comprises 17 residues. CDR3 in DNA: TGCGCCAGCAGCTTGGGAGGCTGGTCAAATAGCAATCAGCCCCAGCATTTT. Translated, it gives CASSLGGWSNSNQPQHF.

This sequence joins TRBV5-4 and TRBJ1-1, with no clear D. The V gene's germline CDR1 is SGHNT and CDR2 YYREEE (reference sequence). Trimming stripped 2 bases from V and 5 bases from J, with 16 bases between. The CDR3 spans 15 residues. CDR3 region: CASSFMSLPTTEAFF. In nucleotides, the CDR3 is TGTGCCAGCAGCTTTATGTCCCTGCCGACTACTGAAGCTTTCTTT.

This chain joins TRBV7-3 and TRBJ1-1; D gene ambiguous. The CDR3 totals 15 residues. Trimming stripped 1 base from V and 1 base from J, with 10 bases between. Germline V gives CDR1 SGHTA, CDR2 FQGTGA. The DNA of the CDR3 is TGTGCCAGCAGCTTAAGGCAGGCTCAGAACACTGAAGCTTTCTTT. Its translation: CASSLRQAQNTEAFF.